This is a list of T cell receptor beta chains from one sample in a study of T cells in Graves' hyperthyroidism and ophthalmopathy. MiXCR was run by TCRdb on the multiplex PCR reads, yielding one entry per CDR3 protein. Seen here are 610,000 or so distinct CDR3 sequences, 35% to 55% observed once, and the top ten hold about 8.3%. Sequenced sample: peripheral blood or thyroid tissue (not recorded which). The receptors derive from a woman aged 18 to 35 with Graves' hyperthyroidism. Both conserved end residues are trimmed from each CDR3.

v_gene: TRBV3-1; j_gene: TRBJ1-5; CDR3aa: ASSRENQPQH
v_gene: TRBV10-1; j_gene: TRBJ2-7; CDR3aa: ASSDRTSGWQY
v_gene: TRBV10-3; j_gene: TRBJ1-1; CDR3aa: AISEVGLTEAF
v_gene: TRBV4-3; j_gene: TRBJ1-5; CDR3aa: ASSDGTGGLETQH
v_gene: TRBV14; j_gene: TRBJ1-4; CDR3aa: ASSQGGGPYDEKLF
v_gene: TRBV19; j_gene: TRBJ1-5; CDR3aa: ASSNRQTLPHQPQH
v_gene: TRBV7-6; j_gene: TRBJ2-7; CDR3aa: ASSPGPEQY
v_gene: TRBV9; j_gene: TRBJ2-3; CDR3aa: ASRGREDTQY
v_gene: TRBV20-1; j_gene: TRBJ1-2; CDR3aa: SASRGVGYT
v_gene: TRBV5-6; j_gene: TRBJ2-5; CDR3aa: ASSWGQGETQY
v_gene: TRBV13; j_gene: TRBJ2-7; CDR3aa: ASSLGAGTSVYEQY
v_gene: TRBV7-2; j_gene: TRBJ1-2; CDR3aa: ASSLGRGTNYGYT
v_gene: TRBV7-9; j_gene: TRBJ2-6; CDR3aa: ASSSISWQGAYVLT
v_gene: TRBV10-3; j_gene: TRBJ2-7; CDR3aa: ATGDRGQSSYEQY
v_gene: TRBV12-3/TRBV12-4; j_gene: TRBJ1-1; CDR3aa: ASSLTAAPGDEAF
v_gene: TRBV19; j_gene: TRBJ2-7; CDR3aa: ASSITLAEDYEQY
v_gene: TRBV10-3; j_gene: TRBJ2-7; CDR3aa: AVWDQLATPGEQY
v_gene: TRBV15; j_gene: TRBJ1-2; CDR3aa: ATSRGLAGGNS
v_gene: TRBV3-1; j_gene: TRBJ1-4; CDR3aa: ASSQAAGGEKLF
v_gene: TRBV5-1; j_gene: TRBJ2-6; CDR3aa: ASSLKPVGANVLT
v_gene: TRBV7-9; j_gene: TRBJ1-2; CDR3aa: ASSLAPWTANYGYT
v_gene: TRBV3-1; j_gene: TRBJ1-1; CDR3aa: ASSQGSTEAF
v_gene: TRBV24-1; j_gene: TRBJ2-1; CDR3aa: ATSGSSWEQF
v_gene: TRBV2; j_gene: TRBJ1-1; CDR3aa: ASSLGTGMNTEAF
v_gene: TRBV12-5; j_gene: TRBJ1-2; CDR3aa: ASGLTGFGYT
v_gene: TRBV10-3; j_gene: TRBJ2-3; CDR3aa: AISESRGGRTDTQY
v_gene: TRBV20-1; j_gene: TRBJ1-2; CDR3aa: SAKRDRNYGYT
v_gene: TRBV19; j_gene: TRBJ2-7; CDR3aa: ASTPYVGEAYEQY
v_gene: TRBV19; j_gene: TRBJ1-5; CDR3aa: ASQGQVDRPQH
v_gene: TRBV29-1; j_gene: TRBJ1-5; CDR3aa: TLGNQPQH
v_gene: TRBV12-3/TRBV12-4; j_gene: TRBJ1-5; CDR3aa: ASSFRDGQPQH
v_gene: TRBV6-6; j_gene: TRBJ2-7; CDR3aa: ASSEVGYSSYEQY
v_gene: TRBV20-1; j_gene: TRBJ2-3; CDR3aa: SARGGRGRTDTQY
v_gene: TRBV2; j_gene: TRBJ1-5; CDR3aa: ASSDSQGGQPQH
v_gene: TRBV29-1; j_gene: TRBJ1-3; CDR3aa: SVGERGRLGSGNTIY
v_gene: TRBV12-3/TRBV12-4; j_gene: TRBJ1-5; CDR3aa: ASSREGSGNQPQH